The clone carrying this T cell receptor (beta chain) was found a few times. What it recognizes is unknown. This sample was taken from a study of cytomegalovirus exposure and HLA in healthy donors. V gave up 6 bases and J gave up 0 bases; unmatched junction bases: 9. Germline lookup yields CDR1 MNHEY and CDR2 SMNVEV (reference sequence). The CDR3 contains 17 residues. Study-level points and caveats: The authors excluded some V segments, including TRBV6-2 and TRBV6-3, as indistinguishable.

The PCR had 60 Vbeta and 13 Jbeta primers. TCRdb keeps only in-frame clones here, not all; method: immunoSEQ multiplex PCR. The sample contains some 130,000 clones, around 73% of which appear only once. The chain carries TRBV27 and TRBJ2-1, with 9 bases that match TRBD1. The source of this sequence is a female donor in good health and CMV-seronegative. Specimen: PBMCs. As DNA, the CDR3 is TGTGCCAGCAGGGACATACAGGGGGCGAGCTCCTACAATGAGCAGTTCTTC. Its translation is CASRDIQGASSYNEQFF.